This entry lists 20 T cell receptor beta chains sequenced from one sample in a study of T cell repertoires in cytomegalovirus infection. Each CDR3 protein is one row after TCRdb ran MiXCR on the reads. The sample shows approximately 730,000 distinct CDR3 sequences, roughly a third of them seen only once. No cognate antigen is known for these TCRs. This material consisted of cultured PBMCs, taken from culture after CMV antigen stimulation. The receptors were sampled from a human donor in good health (CMV status not recorded). Some clones in this sample may be carry-over from other donors' samples.

This chain connects TRBV20-1 to TRBJ1-1; the D is unclear. Trimming pared 0 bases from V and 5 bases from J, leaving 7 bases between. Germline loops: CDR1 DFQATT, CDR2 SNEGSKA (reference sequence). This CDR3 is 12 amino acids long. The chain's CDR3 is CSARDYRTEAFF. For the CDR3, the DNA is TGCAGTGCTAGAGATTACAGAACTGAAGCTTTCTTT.

J is TRBJ2-6 and V is TRBV20-1, with no clear D. Trimming took 0 bases from V and 0 from J, leaving 9 bases between them. Germline loops: CDR1 DFQATT, CDR2 SNEGSKA (reference sequence). The CDR3 consists of 16 residues. The CDR3 DNA reads TGCAGTGCTAGAGATCCAGTCCGCTCTGGGGCCAACGTCCTGACTTTC. Its protein is CSARDPVRSGANVLTF.

The chain recombines TRBV6-1 with TRBJ1-5; D ambiguous. Between the trimmed V and J ends, which lost 2 bases and 10 bases, there was a span of 21 bases. Germline V gives CDR1 MNHNS, CDR2 SASEGT. The CDR3 length is 16 residues. In nucleotides, the CDR3 is TGTGCCAGCAGTGAATTACCGGGTAGGGCAATCAGCCCCCAGCATTTT. Translated, it gives CASSELPGRAISPQHF.

This clonotype was counted a few times. The V and J genes are TRBV5-1 and TRBJ2-3; 9 positions agree with TRBD2. V dropped 5 bases and J dropped 0; count of bases not matched to a gene: 4. Germline V gene data show CDR1 as SGHRS and CDR2 as YFSETQ. The CDR3 sequence is 15 residues long. Here the CDR3 reads CASRLAGTSTDTQYF. In nucleotides, the CDR3 is TGCGCCAGCAGGCTAGCGGGGACGAGCACAGATACGCAGTATTTT.

This clonotype has a handful of counts. V and J are TRBV7-2 and TRBJ2-7; 10 nucleotides agree with TRBD1. The germline gives CDR1 SGHTA, CDR2 FQGNSA. With V trimmed by 3 bases and J by 6 bases, 8 bases remained unmatched. The CDR3 is made up of 15 amino acids. For the CDR3, the DNA is TGTGCCAGCAGCTTCCACCGGGACAGGGGCTCCGAGCAGTACTTC. Amino acid sequence: CASSFHRDRGSEQYF.

This clonotype was picked up many times. The chain joins TRBV7-2 to TRBJ2-1; D gene unclear. With 5 bases removed from V and 3 bases from J, the gap between germline ends came to 11 bases. Germline V CDR1 and CDR2: SGHTA, FQGNSA. This CDR3 is 14 amino acids long. CDR3 amino acids: CASSVTLVYNEQFF. The DNA of the CDR3 is TGTGCCAGCAGCGTAACTTTAGTCTACAATGAGCAGTTCTTC.

The gene calls are TRBV29-1 and TRBJ2-7, with D possibly TRBD1 on 6 matching bases. The CDR3 sequence is 13 residues long. The germline gives CDR1 SQVTM, CDR2 ANQGSEA. Trimming removed 4 bases from V and 5 bases from J, with 15 bases in between. The CDR3 DNA reads as TGCAGCGTTGTCTGGGTCAGGGGAAACGAGCAGTACTTC. Its translation is CSVVWVRGNEQYF.

V is TRBV28 and J is TRBJ1-5, with D maybe TRBD1 (6 bases). CDR3 length: 14 amino acids. Germline V lookup: CDR1 MDHEN, CDR2 SYDVKM. V lost 6 bases and J 5 bases, leaving 14 bases between the germline ends. CDR3 sequence reads: CASRGGGSYQPQHF. CDR3 in DNA: TGTGCCAGCAGGGGGGGGGGCTCGTATCAGCCCCAGCATTTT.

The rearrangement links TRBV7-2 to TRBJ2-5, with D tentatively TRBD2 (5 bases). There are 14 residues in the CDR3. Germline loops: CDR1 SGHTA, CDR2 FQGNSA. V was trimmed by 1 base and J by 9 bases, leaving 15 bases between them. CDR3 bases: TGTGCCAGCAGCTTAGAAGCTAGCCCCCGGGCCCAGTACTTC. Protein sequence: CASSLEASPRAQYF.

This clonotype was counted only a few times. The CDR3 here is CASSLIRNEQFF. The DNA of the CDR3 is TGTGCCAGCAGCTTAATCCGCAATGAGCAGTTCTTC. The chain uses TRBV7-2 and TRBJ2-1; D not resolved. This CDR3 spans 12 amino acids. V was shortened by 2 bases and J by 6 bases, with 5 bases between the two germline ends. The germline V gene encodes CDR1 SGHTA and CDR2 FQGNSA. Using reference TRBV7-2 and TRBJ2-1 for the parts outside the CDR3, the full variable domain is GAGVSQSPSNKVTEKGKDVELRCDPISGHTALYWYRQSLGQGLEFLIYFQGNSAPDKSGLPSDRFSAERTGGSVSTLTIQRTQQEDSAVYLCASSLIRNEQFFGPGTRLTVL.

In its sample, this clonotype was seen a few times. The CDR3, as DNA: TGTGCCAGCAGTTTTCGGGCCGGGGAGCTGTTTTTT. Encoded protein: CASSFRAGELFF. The V and J genes are TRBV7-8 and TRBJ2-2; D remains unclear. The germline V gene has CDR1 SGHVS and CDR2 FQNEAQ. The CDR3 sequence is 12 residues long. The V gene lost 6 bases and the J gene lost 6 bases, with 8 bases spanning the gap.

The chain recombines TRBV25-1 with TRBJ2-1, with D possibly matching TRBD2 (5 bases). Germline loops: CDR1 MGHDK, CDR2 SYGVNS. The V and J ends lost 5 bases and 4 bases respectively, with 18 bases between them. The CDR3 covers 16 residues. The CDR3 spells CASSPTGPPGYNEQFF. For the CDR3, the DNA is TGTGCCAGCAGTCCCACCGGGCCCCCGGGGTACAATGAGCAGTTCTTC.

The chain is built from TRBV4-2 and TRBJ2-2; TRBD2 is a possible D gene (5 bases). The CDR3 totals 17 residues. The V gene lost 4 bases and the J gene lost 0 bases, with 15 bases spanning the gap. Germline values: CDR1 LGHNA, CDR2 YNFKEQ. The CDR3 reads CASSLNLYSANTGELFF. CDR3 nucleotides: TGTGCCAGCAGCCTAAACCTCTATAGCGCGAACACCGGGGAGCTGTTTTTT.

The gene calls are TRBV7-8 and TRBJ2-3; TRBD2 agrees at 10 bases. The junction had 6 bases not matched to a gene; V was cut back by 4 bases and J by 5 bases. The CDR3 loop spans 15 amino acids. The germline V gene encodes CDR1 SGHVS and CDR2 FQNEAQ. CDR3 sequence reads: CASSYPGTSEDTQYF. The CDR3 DNA follows: TGTGCCAGCAGCTACCCCGGGACTAGCGAAGATACGCAGTATTTT.

This clonotype was seen repeatedly, ten times or more. The chain carries TRBV7-2 and TRBJ1-1; D ambiguous. CDR1 SGHTA and CDR2 FQGNSA come from the germline V gene. Trimming shortened V by 5 bases and J by 0 bases, and 4 bases separated the two germline ends. CDR3 length: 12 residues. The CDR3 sequence: CASSKVNTEAFF. The CDR3 DNA reads as TGTGCCAGCAGCAAAGTGAACACTGAAGCTTTCTTT. Drawing the rest from reference TRBV7-2 and TRBJ1-1, the complete variable domain is GAGVSQSPSNKVTEKGKDVELRCDPISGHTALYWYRQSLGQGLEFLIYFQGNSAPDKSGLPSDRFSAERTGGSVSTLTIQRTQQEDSAVYLCASSKVNTEAFFGQGTRLTVV.

The CDR3 sequence is CSARDGAKGGNEQFF. The CDR3 coding sequence is TGCAGTGCTAGAGACGGGGCAAAGGGGGGGAATGAGCAGTTCTTC. The chain joins TRBV20-1 to TRBJ2-1, with D perhaps TRBD2 (7 bases). Germline lookup yields CDR1 DFQATT and CDR2 SNEGSKA (reference sequence). The CDR3 is 15 amino acids. Trimming removed 0 bases at V and 7 bases at J, with 16 bases between.

The chain has TRBV7-2 and TRBJ2-7; 7 bases agree with TRBD1. V gave up 3 bases and J gave up 4 bases; unmatched junction bases: 12. This CDR3 is built from 16 residues. Germline CDR1 and CDR2: SGHTA and FQGNSA. The CDR3 loop reads CASSFYFRDSKYEQYF. CDR3 DNA sequence: TGTGCCAGCAGCTTCTACTTCCGGGACAGCAAATACGAGCAGTACTTC.

The rearrangement uses TRBV4-3 and TRBJ1-3; the D gene is possibly TRBD1 (5 bases). This CDR3 spans 16 amino acids. With 1 base removed from V and 0 bases from J, the gap between germline ends came to 10 bases. Germline CDR1 LGHNA, CDR2 YSLEER. As DNA, the CDR3 is TGCGCCAGCAGCCAAGCGGGGCACAACTCTGGAAACACCATATATTTT. Its protein is CASSQAGHNSGNTIYF.

This clonotype was counted a few times. J is TRBJ2-7 and V is TRBV7-2, with 11 bases aligning to TRBD2. Germline V gene data show CDR1 as SGHTA and CDR2 as FQGNSA. Trimming removed 3 bases from V and 0 bases from J; junction bases left unmatched: 4. CDR3 length equals 16 residues. CDR3 region: CASSFSSGGTSYEQYF. Written as DNA, the CDR3 is TGTGCCAGCAGCTTCTCTAGCGGGGGGACCTCCTACGAGCAGTACTTC.

This clonotype was seen many times. This chain connects TRBV7-2 to TRBJ2-7; 10 nucleotides align to TRBD1. The germline V gene has CDR1 SGHTA and CDR2 FQGNSA. The trim removed 3 bases at V and 2 bases at J, leaving 10 bases unmatched. The CDR3 loop spans 17 amino acids. Here the CDR3 DNA reads TGTGCCAGCAGCTTGACAGGGGGCAACGAATTCACCTACGAGCAGTACTTC. This gives the protein CASSLTGGNEFTYEQYF.